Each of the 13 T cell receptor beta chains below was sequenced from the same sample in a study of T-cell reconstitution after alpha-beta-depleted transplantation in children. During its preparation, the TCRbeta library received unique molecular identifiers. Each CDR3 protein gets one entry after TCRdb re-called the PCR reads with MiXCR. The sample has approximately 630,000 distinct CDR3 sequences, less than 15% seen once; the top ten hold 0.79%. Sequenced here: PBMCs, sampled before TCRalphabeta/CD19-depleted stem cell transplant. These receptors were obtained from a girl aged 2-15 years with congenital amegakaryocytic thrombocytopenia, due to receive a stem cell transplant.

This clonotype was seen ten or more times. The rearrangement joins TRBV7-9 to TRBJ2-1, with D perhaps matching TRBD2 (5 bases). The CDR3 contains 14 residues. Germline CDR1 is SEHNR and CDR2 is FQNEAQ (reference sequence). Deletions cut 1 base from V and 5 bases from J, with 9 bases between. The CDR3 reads CASSLEASNNEQFF. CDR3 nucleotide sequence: TGTGCCAGCAGCTTAGAAGCTAGCAACAATGAGCAGTTCTTC.

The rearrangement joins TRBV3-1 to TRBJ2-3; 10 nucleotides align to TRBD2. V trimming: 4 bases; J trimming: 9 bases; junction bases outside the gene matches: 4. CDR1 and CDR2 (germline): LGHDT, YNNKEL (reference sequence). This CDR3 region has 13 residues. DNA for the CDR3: TGTGCCAGCAGCCCACCGGGACTAGCGACGCAGTATTTT. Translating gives CASSPPGLATQYF.

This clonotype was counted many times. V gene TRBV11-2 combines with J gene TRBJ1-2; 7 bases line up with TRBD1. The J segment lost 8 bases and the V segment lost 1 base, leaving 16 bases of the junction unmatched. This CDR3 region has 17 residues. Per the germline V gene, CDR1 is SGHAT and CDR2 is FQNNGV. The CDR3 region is CASSLGVLDRVFEGYTF. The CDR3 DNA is TGTGCCAGCAGCTTAGGCGTGCTCGACAGGGTGTTCGAGGGCTACACCTTC.

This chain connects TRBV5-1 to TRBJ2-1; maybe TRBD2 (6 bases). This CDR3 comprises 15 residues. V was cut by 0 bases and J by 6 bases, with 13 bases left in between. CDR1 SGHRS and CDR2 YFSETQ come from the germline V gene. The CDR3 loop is CASSLVAGSPNEQFF. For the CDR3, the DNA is TGCGCCAGCAGCTTGGTGGCGGGATCCCCCAATGAGCAGTTCTTC.

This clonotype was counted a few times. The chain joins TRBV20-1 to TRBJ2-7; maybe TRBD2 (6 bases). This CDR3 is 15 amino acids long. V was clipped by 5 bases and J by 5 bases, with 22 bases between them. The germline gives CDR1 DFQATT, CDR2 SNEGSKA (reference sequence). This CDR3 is CSALDPRGSGDEQYF. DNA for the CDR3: TGCAGTGCTCTAGATCCTCGGGGTAGCGGAGACGAGCAGTACTTC.

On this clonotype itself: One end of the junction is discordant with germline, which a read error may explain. CDR3: CPWSAGRNEQFF. In nucleotides, the CDR3 is TGTCCCTGGAGTGCAGGAAGGAATGAGCAGTTCTTC. The genes are TRBV30 and TRBJ2-1; D not certain. Germline loops: CDR1 GTSNPN, CDR2 SVGIG (reference sequence). CDR3 length equals 12 residues.

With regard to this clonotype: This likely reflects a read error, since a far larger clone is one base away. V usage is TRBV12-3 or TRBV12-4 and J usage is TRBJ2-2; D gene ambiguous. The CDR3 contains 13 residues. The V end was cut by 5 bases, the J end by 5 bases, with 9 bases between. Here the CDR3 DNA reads TGTGCCAGCAGTCTTCGGTTAACCGGGGAGCTGTTTTTT. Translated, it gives CASSLRLTGELFF.

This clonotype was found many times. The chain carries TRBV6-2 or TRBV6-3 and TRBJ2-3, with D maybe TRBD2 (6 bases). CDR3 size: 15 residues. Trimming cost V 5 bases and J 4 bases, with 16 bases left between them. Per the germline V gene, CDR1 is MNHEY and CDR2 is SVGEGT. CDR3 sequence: CASSTSTALSDTQYF. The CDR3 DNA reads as TGTGCCAGCAGTACTAGCACAGCGTTATCAGATACGCAGTATTTT.

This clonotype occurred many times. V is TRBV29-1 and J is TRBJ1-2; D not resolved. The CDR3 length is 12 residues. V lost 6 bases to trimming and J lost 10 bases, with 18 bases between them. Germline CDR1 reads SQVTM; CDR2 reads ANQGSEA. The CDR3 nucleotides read TGCAGCGTCAGAGAGCTTAACGGATTCTACACCTTC. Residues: CSVRELNGFYTF.

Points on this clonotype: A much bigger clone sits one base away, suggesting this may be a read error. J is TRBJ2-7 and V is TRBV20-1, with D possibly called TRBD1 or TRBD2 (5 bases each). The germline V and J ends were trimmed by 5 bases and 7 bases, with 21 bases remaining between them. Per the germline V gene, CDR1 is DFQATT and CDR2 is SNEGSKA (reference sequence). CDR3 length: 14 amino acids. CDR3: CSAWTYAGRNEQYF. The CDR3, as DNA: TGCAGTGCTTGGACCTATGCAGGGAGAAATGAGCAGTACTTC.

The CDR3 nucleotides are TGTGCCAGCAGCGCGACTATCCAAGAGACCCAGTACTTC. This gives the protein CASSATIQETQYF. The genes are TRBV7-2 and TRBJ2-5; TRBD2 is a possible D gene (5 bases). V gave up 5 bases and J gave up 1 base, with 8 bases separating them. There are 13 residues in the CDR3. The germline V gene encodes CDR1 SGHTA and CDR2 FQGNSA. Together with reference TRBV7-2 and TRBJ2-5, the CDR3 gives the full variable domain: GAGVSQSPSNKVTEKGKDVELRCDPISGHTALYWYRQSLGQGLEFLIYFQGNSAPDKSGLPSDRFSAERTGGSVSTLTIQRTQQEDSAVYLCASSATIQETQYFGPGTRLLVL.

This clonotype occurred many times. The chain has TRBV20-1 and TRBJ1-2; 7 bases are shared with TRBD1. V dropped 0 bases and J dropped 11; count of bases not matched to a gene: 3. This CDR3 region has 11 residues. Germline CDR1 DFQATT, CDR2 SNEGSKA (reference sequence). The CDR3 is CSARESRGYTF. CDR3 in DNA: TGCAGTGCTAGAGAATCCAGGGGGTACACCTTC.

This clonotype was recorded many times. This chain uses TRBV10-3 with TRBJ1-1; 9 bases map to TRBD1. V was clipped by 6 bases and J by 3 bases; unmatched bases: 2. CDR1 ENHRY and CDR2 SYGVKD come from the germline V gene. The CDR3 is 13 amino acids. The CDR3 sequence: CAISDRGDTEAFF. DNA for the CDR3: TGTGCCATCAGCGACAGGGGGGACACTGAAGCTTTCTTT.